These 26 T cell receptor beta chains were sequenced from one sample in a study of blood T cell repertoires in COVID-19. This table comes from immunoSEQ multiplex PCR, and its TCRdb copy is limited to in-frame clones, with some not included. The sample lists around 200,000 clones; nearly 90% were seen once. What was sequenced was peripheral blood. Receptors were obtained from a man aged 50 or older with acute or convalescent COVID-19.

V usage is TRBV6-1 and J usage is TRBJ2-2; D gene uncertain. The V end was cut by 6 bases, the J end by 6 bases, with 14 bases between. The germline CDR1 and CDR2 sequences are MNHNS and SASEGT. There are 14 residues in the CDR3. In DNA form, the CDR3 reads TGTGCCAGCAGAACGAGGCCCTCAGCCGGGGAGCTGTTTTTT. This sequence encodes CASRTRPSAGELFF.

The chain uses TRBV28 and TRBJ2-3; TRBD1 agrees at 9 bases. Germline-derived CDR1 and CDR2 are MDHEN and SYDVKM. J was trimmed by 4 bases and V by 6 bases; bases with no gene match: 8. This CDR3 has 15 residues. CDR3 in DNA: TGTGCCAGCAGGCCGGGACAGGGATTGCCAGATACGCAGTATTTT. It encodes CASRPGQGLPDTQYF.

V is TRBV9 and J is TRBJ2-1, with D possibly matching TRBD2 (7 bases). The V end lost 3 bases, the J end lost 5 bases, and 24 bases lay between the germline ends. In germline, CDR1 is SGDLS, CDR2 YYNGEE. The CDR3 spans 18 residues. The CDR3 region is CASSGRVTGGLADNEQFF. In nucleotides, the CDR3 is TGTGCCAGCAGCGGTAGGGTCACTGGGGGGCTAGCGGACAATGAGCAGTTCTTC.

This CDR3 is CASSRTASSYNEQFF. The CDR3 coding sequence is TGTGCCAGCAGCCGGACAGCCTCCTCCTACAATGAGCAGTTCTTC. The chain couples TRBV7-3 to TRBJ2-1; D possibly corresponds to TRBD1 (6 bases). The CDR3 has 15 residues. Deletions cut 5 bases from V and 0 bases from J, with 11 bases between. Germline CDR1 reads SGHTA; CDR2 reads FQGTGA.

This chain connects TRBV10-3 to TRBJ1-6; a possible D gene is TRBD1 (5 bases). The CDR3 consists of 14 residues. CDR1 and CDR2 from the germline V gene are ENHRY and SYGVKD. V dropped 2 bases and J dropped 9 bases, with 11 bases sitting between them. CDR3 loop: CAISERAGGSPLHF. Here the CDR3 DNA reads TGTGCCATCAGTGAGCGGGCGGGGGGTTCACCCCTCCACTTT.

This clone was seen a few times. Other DNA sequences in this sample translate to the same CDR3. V usage is TRBV27 and J usage is TRBJ1-3; D gene ambiguous. Germline V gene lookup returns CDR1 MNHEY and CDR2 SMNVEV (reference sequence). The V end was cut by 3 bases, the J end by 4 bases, with 7 bases between. The CDR3 covers 13 residues. The CDR3 nucleotides are TGTGCCAGCAGTTTGGCTGTCGGAAACACCATATATTTT. It yields the protein CASSLAVGNTIYF.

The genes are TRBV7-9 and TRBJ1-2, with a possible D match to TRBD1 (5 bases). The V end lost 8 bases, the J end lost 6 bases, and 22 bases lay between the germline ends. Germline lookup yields CDR1 SEHNR and CDR2 FQNEAQ (reference sequence). The CDR3 covers 15 residues. The CDR3 sequence: CASGRVGTGENGYTF. CDR3 DNA: TGTGCCAGCGGACGGGTTGGGACGGGGGAGAATGGCTACACCTTC.

DNA of the CDR3: TGTGCCACCAGTGATTTGGGGACAGGGGACAATGAGCAGTTCTTC. Its translation is CATSDLGTGDNEQFF. The chain is built from TRBV24-1 and TRBJ2-1; 10 bases agree with TRBD1. The V gene's germline CDR1 is KGHDR and CDR2 SFDVKD. The CDR3 contains 15 residues. The ends lost 0 bases at V and 5 bases at J; junction bases unmatched: 0.

The CDR3 DNA follows: TGTGCCAGCAGTTCACAACCACGGTTAAGCGGTACGCAGTATTTT. Amino acids: CASSSQPRLSGTQYF. The chain combines TRBV28 with TRBJ2-3; D may be TRBD2 (5 bases). The germline V gene encodes CDR1 MDHEN and CDR2 SYDVKM. Trimming took 4 bases from V and 8 from J, leaving 19 bases between them. The CDR3 length is 15 residues.

The CDR3 sequence is CASSLPGTSSYEQYF. The CDR3 DNA reads TGTGCCAGCAGTTTACCCGGGACTAGCTCCTACGAGCAGTACTTC. The rearrangement uses TRBV27 and TRBJ2-7, with TRBD2 matching over 8 bases. Trimming took 2 bases from V and 0 from J; bases not matched to a gene: 3. There are 15 residues in the CDR3. Germline CDR1 MNHEY, CDR2 SMNVEV (reference sequence).

The chain is built from TRBV28 and TRBJ1-5; D is uncertain. Trimming cost V 5 bases and J 2 bases, with 4 bases left between them. Germline CDR1 reads MDHEN; CDR2 reads SYDVKM. This CDR3 region has 12 residues. The CDR3 region has the DNA TGTGCCAGCAGTCAGGGCAATCAGCCCCAGCATTTT. Translated: CASSQGNQPQHF. The whole variable domain, filled in from reference TRBV28 and TRBJ1-5, reads DVKVTQSSRYLVKRTGEKVFLECVQDMDHENMFWYRQDPGLGLRLIYFSYDVKMKEKGDIPEGYSVSREKKERFSLILESASTNQTSMYLCASSQGNQPQHFGDGTRLSIL.

V and J are TRBV19 and TRBJ1-5; the D gene is possibly TRBD1 (5 bases). Per the germline V gene, CDR1 is LNHDA and CDR2 is SQIVND (reference sequence). Trimming removed 6 bases at V and 4 bases at J, with 10 bases between. The CDR3 is 13 residues long. The CDR3 spells CASSHRPNQPQHF. The CDR3 DNA is TGTGCCAGTAGCCACAGGCCGAATCAGCCCCAGCATTTT.

The chain combines TRBV7-9 with TRBJ2-5, with 8 positions matching TRBD1. This CDR3 is 13 amino acids long. V lost 6 bases, J lost 5 bases, and 5 bases stayed unmatched. Germline V gives CDR1 SEHNR, CDR2 FQNEAQ (reference sequence). The DNA for the CDR3 is TGTGCCAGCAGTGGACAGGGTGGCGAGACCCAGTACTTC. The encoded protein is CASSGQGGETQYF.

A note on this clone: Distinct nucleotide sequences in the sample also encode this CDR3. CDR3 sequence (DNA): TGTGCCAGCAGCCTAGGACAGAACTATGGCTACACCTTC. Protein product: CASSLGQNYGYTF. V is TRBV7-2 and J is TRBJ1-2, with D perhaps TRBD1 (6 bases). The CDR3 spans 13 residues. Germline-derived CDR1 and CDR2 are SGHTA and FQGNSA. V lost 5 bases to trimming and J lost 2 bases, with 9 bases between them. The full variable domain, its missing parts supplied by reference TRBV7-2 and TRBJ1-2, is GAGVSQSPSNKVTEKGKDVELRCDPISGHTALYWYRQSLGQGLEFLIYFQGNSAPDKSGLPSDRFSAERTGGSVSTLTIQRTQQEDSAVYLCASSLGQNYGYTFGSGTRLTVV.

The V gene is TRBV30, the J gene TRBJ2-3, with 8 bases fitting TRBD2. The germline V gene has CDR1 GTSNPN and CDR2 SVGIG (reference sequence). The CDR3 length is 16 residues. V was clipped by 3 bases and J by 4 bases; unmatched bases: 12. The CDR3 reads CAWREAQRERSDTQYF. Here the CDR3 DNA reads TGTGCCTGGAGGGAGGCCCAGCGGGAGAGGTCAGATACGCAGTATTTT.

V usage is TRBV2 and J usage is TRBJ1-5; 10 positions agree with TRBD1. Germline trimming cut 6 bases from V and 3 bases from J; bases unmatched to any gene: 8. This CDR3 comprises 16 residues. Germline CDR1 reads SNHLY; CDR2 reads FYNNEI. In DNA form, the CDR3 reads TGTGCCAGCAGCCGGGAGGGACAGGGGAACAATCAGCCCCAGCATTTT. It yields the protein CASSREGQGNNQPQHF.

The chain joins TRBV28 to TRBJ2-7, with TRBD1 matching 8 bases. This CDR3 contains 14 residues. The junction had 10 bases not matched to a gene; V was cut back by 6 bases and J by 6 bases. Per germline, CDR1 MDHEN and CDR2 SYDVKM. The CDR3 DNA reads TGTGCCAGCAGATTCCAGGGGGCCAGCGCCGAGCAGTACTTC. Translating it yields CASRFQGASAEQYF. Drawing the rest from reference TRBV28 and TRBJ2-7, the complete variable domain is DVKVTQSSRYLVKRTGEKVFLECVQDMDHENMFWYRQDPGLGLRLIYFSYDVKMKEKGDIPEGYSVSREKKERFSLILESASTNQTSMYLCASRFQGASAEQYFGPGTRLTVT.

The chain is built from TRBV6-5 and TRBJ1-6; TRBD1 is a possible D gene (6 bases). The CDR3 loop spans 14 amino acids. CDR1 and CDR2 (germline): MNHEY, SVGAGI. Deletions cut 8 bases from V and 4 bases from J, with 12 bases between. CDR3 DNA sequence: TGTGCCAGCGGAAGGGGGTCGTATAATTCACCCCTCCACTTT. The encoded protein is CASGRGSYNSPLHF.

This rearrangement joins TRBV6-4 to TRBJ1-5, with D uncertain. In germline, CDR1 is MRHNA, CDR2 SNTAGT. The CDR3 is made up of 13 amino acids. Trimming shortened V by 4 bases and J by 7 bases, and 11 bases separated the two germline ends. CDR3 amino acids: CASSAGSGQPQHF. The CDR3 DNA follows: TGTGCCAGCAGTGCTGGAAGCGGGCAGCCCCAGCATTTT.

This rearrangement joins TRBV2 to TRBJ1-1, with 8 bases identical to TRBD1. Losses at the gene ends were 5 bases for V and 1 base for J; bases not matched to a gene: 3. The germline CDR1 and CDR2 sequences are SNHLY and FYNNEI. The CDR3 contains 14 residues. The CDR3 loop is CASSRTGSNTEAFF. The CDR3 bases are TGTGCCAGCAGTCGGACAGGGTCGAACACTGAAGCTTTCTTT.

The V gene is TRBV11-2, the J gene TRBJ2-7, with D maybe TRBD2 (5 bases). This CDR3 spans 14 amino acids. Germline V gene data show CDR1 as SGHAT and CDR2 as FQNNGV. The V end lost 6 bases, the J end lost 6 bases, and 18 bases lay between the germline ends. The CDR3 region has the DNA TGTGCCAGCAGTATTGGGGTGAGGGTGCCCGAGCAGTACGTC. It yields the protein CASSIGVRVPEQYV.

This clone was picked up a small number of times. J is TRBJ2-7 and V is TRBV3-1 (or the pseudogene TRBV3-2), with 8 bases matching TRBD1. The V segment lost 3 bases and the J segment 2 bases; nucleotides outside the gene matches: 3. Germline V gene sequence: CDR1 LGHDT, CDR2 YNNKEL (reference sequence). The CDR3 covers 14 residues. CDR3 amino acids: CASSHSDRAYEQYV. Written as DNA, the CDR3 is TGTGCCAGCAGCCACTCGGACAGGGCCTACGAGCAGTACGTC.

The chain uses TRBV30 and TRBJ1-5; D possibly corresponds to TRBD1 (6 bases). Trimming left V 8 bases short and J 5 bases short, with 16 bases between. This CDR3 contains 13 residues. CDR1 is GTSNPN, CDR2 SVGIG, per germline (reference sequence). The CDR3 protein is CAANRDGDQPQHF. CDR3 DNA sequence: TGTGCCGCAAACAGGGACGGGGATCAGCCCCAGCATTTT.

A single count supports this clone. V and J are TRBV28 and TRBJ1-2, with TRBD1 identical over 11 bases. The CDR3 is 14 amino acids. Per the germline V gene, CDR1 is MDHEN and CDR2 is SYDVKM. The V segment lost 6 bases and the J segment 7 bases; nucleotides outside the gene matches: 7. CDR3 sequence: CASRGTGTGGGYTF. CDR3 nucleotides: TGTGCCAGCAGAGGAACCGGGACAGGGGGTGGCTACACCTTC.

The V gene is TRBV11-2, the J gene TRBJ1-6, with a tentative D call TRBD1 (6 bases). V was trimmed by 0 bases and J by 6 bases, leaving 12 bases between them. Germline loops: CDR1 SGHAT, CDR2 FQNNGV. This CDR3 spans 16 amino acids. The CDR3 nucleotides read TGTGCCAGCAGCTTAGATCCCGGACAGACTAATTCACCCCTCCACTTT. As protein: CASSLDPGQTNSPLHF.

This clone was picked up one time. The chain links TRBV4-1 to TRBJ2-7, with TRBD1 identical over 10 bases. V was pared by 3 bases and J by 6 bases, with 11 bases of the junction left unmatched. From germline, CDR1 is MGHRA and CDR2 YSYEKL. CDR3 length: 16 amino acids. CDR3 sequence: CASSHQTGTGVSEQYF. CDR3 in DNA: TGCGCCAGCAGCCATCAAACCGGGACAGGGGTTAGCGAGCAGTACTTC.